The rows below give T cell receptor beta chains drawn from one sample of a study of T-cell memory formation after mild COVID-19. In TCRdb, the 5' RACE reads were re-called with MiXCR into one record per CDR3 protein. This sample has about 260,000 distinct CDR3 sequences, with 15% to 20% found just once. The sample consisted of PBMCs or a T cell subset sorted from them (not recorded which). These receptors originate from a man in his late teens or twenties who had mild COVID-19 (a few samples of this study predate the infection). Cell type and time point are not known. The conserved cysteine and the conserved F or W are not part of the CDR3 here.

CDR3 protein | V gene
ASSYGASGMETQY | TRBV7-6
SVGWRAGGESEQF | TRBV29-1
ASVFGRAGELF | TRBV19
SAGAEELETQY | TRBV29-1
ATSSRGAGDTQY | TRBV24-1
SASTRSYEQY | TRBV29-1
ASSGGADTGELF | TRBV6-2/TRBV6-3
ASSTGHVGNSPLH | TRBV5-1
ASSPSPDGGAGDTQY | TRBV7-7
ASSSANTGANVLT | TRBV5-5
ASSQSPNIQY | TRBV7-2
ASSSGPYNEQF | TRBV6-2/TRBV6-3
ASSLAAGTNQPQH | TRBV12-3/TRBV12-4
ASSPRGTSVTQY | TRBV7-9
ASSADGLYGYT | TRBV6-1
ASSPSSRGSDTQY | TRBV19
ASSADRVREQY | TRBV5-6
ASSNREARETQY | TRBV5-1